This record covers a single T cell receptor beta chain. This sample stems from a study of T-cell memory formation after mild COVID-19. MiXCR, applied by TCRdb to the 5' RACE reads, yields one record per CDR3 protein. The data show fewer than 700,000 distinct CDR3 sequences, less than 25% seen once. Sequencing used PBMCs or a T cell subset sorted from them (not recorded which). The receptor was derived from an adult woman who had mild COVID-19 (a few samples of this study predate the infection). Cell type and time point are not known.

The CDR3 sequence is CSAIHQIEQYF. The DNA for the CDR3 is TGCAGTGCAATCCACCAGATCGAGCAGTACTTC. This sequence joins TRBV20-1 and TRBJ2-7; D unresolved. The CDR3 runs to 11 residues. The V gene lost 6 bases and the J gene lost 6 bases, with 12 bases spanning the gap. CDR1 is DFQATT, CDR2 SNEGSKA, per germline (reference sequence).